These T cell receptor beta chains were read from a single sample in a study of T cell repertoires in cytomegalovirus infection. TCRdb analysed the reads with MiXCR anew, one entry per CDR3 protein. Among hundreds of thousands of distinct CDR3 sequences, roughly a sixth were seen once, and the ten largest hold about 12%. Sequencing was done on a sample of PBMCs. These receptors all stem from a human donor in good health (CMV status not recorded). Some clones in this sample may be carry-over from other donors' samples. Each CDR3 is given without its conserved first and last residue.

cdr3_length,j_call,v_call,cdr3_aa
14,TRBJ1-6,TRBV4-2,ASSQDFQGTNSPLH
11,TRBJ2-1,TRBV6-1,ASLTGFNGEQF
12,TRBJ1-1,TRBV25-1,ASRDRGRNTEAF
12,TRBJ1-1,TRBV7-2,ASSLGDGNTEAF
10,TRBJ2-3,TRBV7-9,ASSLALDTQY
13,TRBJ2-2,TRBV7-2,ASSPRQGGTGELF
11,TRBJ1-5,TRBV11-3,ASSPDPGQGVH
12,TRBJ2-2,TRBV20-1,SAPRGFNTGELF
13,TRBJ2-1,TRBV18,ASSPAGGMHNEQF
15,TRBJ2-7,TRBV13,ASTVAGYAGGIDEQY
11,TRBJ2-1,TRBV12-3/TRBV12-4,ASSLQGINEQF
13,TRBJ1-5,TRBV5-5,ASSSGTDSNQPQH
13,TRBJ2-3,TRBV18,ASSPSSSGADTQY
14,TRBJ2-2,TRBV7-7,ASSSESGANTGELF
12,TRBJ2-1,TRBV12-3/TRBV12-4,ASTSGQGVNEQF
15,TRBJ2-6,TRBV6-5,ASSYSLPGSGANVLT
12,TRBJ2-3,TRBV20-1,SASIAGQGDTQY
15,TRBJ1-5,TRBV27,ASSLIWRNGRNQPQH
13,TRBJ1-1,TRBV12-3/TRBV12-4,ASSLGVGTGAEAF
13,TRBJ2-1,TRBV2,ASKRDRGGNNEQF
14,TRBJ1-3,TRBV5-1,ASSEGGGDPGNTIY
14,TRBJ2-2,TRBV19,ASSRRLPRDTGELF
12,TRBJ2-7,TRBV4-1,ASSQSGKGGEQY
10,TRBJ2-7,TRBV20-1,SAGGGTHEQY
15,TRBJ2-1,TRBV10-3,AISEPTSGGSDNEQF
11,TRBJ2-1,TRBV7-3,ASSPTRGNEQF
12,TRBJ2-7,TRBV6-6,ASSYLGGFGEQY
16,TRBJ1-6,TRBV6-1,ASSRSTGDTFGNSPLH
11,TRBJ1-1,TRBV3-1,ASSQRRDTEAF
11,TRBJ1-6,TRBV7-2,ASSADGNSPLH
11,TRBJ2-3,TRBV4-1,ASSLSLGDTQY
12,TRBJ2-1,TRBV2,ASSEATRREEQF
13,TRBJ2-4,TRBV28,ASSSPSVAKNIQY
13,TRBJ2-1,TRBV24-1,ATRDRESHYNEQF
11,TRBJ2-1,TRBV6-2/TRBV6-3,ASQSSLAGEEF
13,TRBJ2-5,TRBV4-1,ASSHGTYGQETQY
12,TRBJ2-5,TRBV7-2,ASSRSLDGGTQY
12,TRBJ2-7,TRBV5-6,ASSLDRVGYEQY
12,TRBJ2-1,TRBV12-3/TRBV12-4,ASSFDTFDNEQF
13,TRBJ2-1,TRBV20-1,SARVWGTTNNEQF
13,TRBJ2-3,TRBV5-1,ASSGTGIPPDTQY
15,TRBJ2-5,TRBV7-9,ASSLLDRGGRQETQY
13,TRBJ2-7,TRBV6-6,ASSTGLAGKYEQY
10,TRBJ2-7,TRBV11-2,ASSAMGPEQY
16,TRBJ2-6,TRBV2,ASSEVYRGSPGANVLT